This record concerns one T cell receptor (beta chain) sequence. The target antigen is unknown. These data belong to a study of cytomegalovirus exposure and HLA in healthy donors. Findings and limits, study-wide: V- and J-gene trimming in TCR beta was tied to a missense DCLRE1C variant by an analysis performed later. Analyzed later, most CMV-associated TCR beta chains appeared HLA-restricted. In a later analysis, HLA-associated TCR beta chains were more clonally expanded than equally common others. TRBV6-2, TRBV6-3 and other indistinguishable V segments were excluded.

The primer mix had 60 Vbeta and 13 Jbeta primers. TCRdb's table, derived via immunoSEQ multiplex PCR, lists solely in-frame clones and lacks some. Among about 190,000 clones listed, around 81% were seen once. Germline lookup yields CDR1 SNHLY and CDR2 FYNNEI. The CDR3 extends over 15 amino acids. V lost 2 bases, J lost 5 bases, and 6 bases stayed unmatched. The chain recombines TRBV2 with TRBJ2-5, with 9 bases fitting TRBD2. This clonotype originated in a woman between 18 and 29 years old in good health and CMV-seropositive. Sequencing was carried out using PBMCs. The CDR3 is CASSERRGGRETQYF. For the CDR3, the DNA is TGTGCCAGCAGTGAACGGCGGGGGGGCAGGGAGACCCAGTACTTC.